The rows below give T cell receptor beta chains drawn from one sample of a study of PD-L1 blockade in urothelial cancer. Generated by immunoSEQ multiplex PCR, the TCRdb table keeps only in-frame clones and is missing some. The sample records roughly 130,000 clones, approximately 84% being singletons. Sequencing was performed on PBMCs, taken around atezolizumab (anti-PD-L1) treatment. The receptors stem from a man over 45 with urothelial cancer. The CDR3 runs from the conserved cysteine through the conserved F or W. Fields, in order: CDR3 protein, CDR3 DNA, V gene, J gene, D gene, clone size. D genes are given only for firm matches. Rows give clone size only sometimes, using once, few, many, or a class for an expanded clone.

CASGVLAGGTDTQYF,TGTGCCAGCGGGGTGCTAGCGGGAGGTACAGATACGCAGTATTTT,TRBV28,TRBJ2-3,TRBD2,.
CASSLASGNEQFF,TGTGCCAGCAGCTTAGCCTCAGGTAATGAGCAGTTCTTC,TRBV7-8,TRBJ2-1,.,.
CASSFPRANTGELFF,TGTGCCAGCAGCTTTCCAAGAGCAAACACCGGGGAGCTGTTTTTT,TRBV13,TRBJ2-2,.,.
CASSIQSGIGIQYF,TGTGCCAGTAGTATCCAGTCAGGGATCGGCATTCAGTACTTC,TRBV19,TRBJ2-4,.,.
CASSLAANTEAFF,TGTGCCAGCAGCTTAGCGGCGAACACTGAAGCTTTCTTT,TRBV11-1,TRBJ1-1,.,.
CASSLNPLAITGELFF,TGTGCCAGCAGCTTAAACCCACTAGCAATCACCGGGGAGCTGTTTTTT,TRBV7-3,TRBJ2-2,.,.
CASSGGRGMDGYTF,TGCGCCAGCAGCGGGGGTCGGGGGATGGATGGCTACACCTTC,TRBV5-1,TRBJ1-2,.,.
CAWSVGTNTDTQYF,TGTGCCTGGAGTGTAGGGACTAACACAGATACGCAGTATTTT,TRBV30,TRBJ2-3,TRBD2,.
CASSPLQAGGKTGELFF,TGTGCCAGCTCTCCCCTGCAGGCAGGGGGAAAAACCGGGGAGCTGTTTTTT,TRBV18,TRBJ2-2,TRBD1,.
CASSANSLASDTQYF,TGTGCCAGCAGCGCCAATAGTCTAGCAAGTGATACGCAGTATTTT,TRBV9,TRBJ2-3,.,.
CASSESSEGLAVRTQYF,TGTGCCAGCAGTGAATCCTCGGAGGGACTAGCGGTGCGTACGCAGTATTTT,TRBV25-1,TRBJ2-3,TRBD2,.
CASSPLIRQTEKLFF,TGTGCCAGCAGTCCCCTCATCAGGCAGACTGAAAAACTGTTTTTT,TRBV28,TRBJ1-4,.,few
CASSSRQTGNKNIQYF,TGTGCCAGCAGCTCCCGACAGACAGGCAATAAAAACATTCAGTACTTC,TRBV7-2,TRBJ2-4,.,.
CASSTRDRANYGYTF,TGTGCCAGCAGTACCCGGGACAGGGCTAACTATGGCTACACCTTC,TRBV28,TRBJ1-2,TRBD1,.
CACTRAGSNIQYF,TGTGCCTGTACGAGGGCCGGTTCAAACATTCAGTACTTC,TRBV30,TRBJ2-4,.,.
CASDTTNEKLFF,TGTGCCAGCGACACAACTAATGAAAAACTGTTTTTT,TRBV7-9,TRBJ1-4,.,few
CASSLSQGYGYTF,TGCGCCAGCAGCCTTTCACAGGGTTATGGCTACACCTTC,TRBV5-1,TRBJ1-2,.,once
CASSGPGFYEQYF,TGTGCCAGTTCCGGCCCAGGCTTCTACGAGCAGTACTTC,TRBV19,TRBJ2-7,.,.
CASTSGIYEQYF,TGTGCCAGCACGTCCGGGATCTACGAGCAGTACTTC,TRBV6-5,TRBJ2-7,.,.
CAISSGWGDNEQFF,TGTGCCATCAGCTCCGGTTGGGGGGACAATGAGCAGTTCTTC,TRBV10-3,TRBJ2-1,.,.
CASSQGLAGADTQYF,TGTGCCAGCAGCCAGGGACTAGCGGGAGCGGATACGCAGTATTTT,TRBV7-6,TRBJ2-3,TRBD2,.
CASSFTSGRNNEQFF,TGCGCCAGCAGCTTTACTAGCGGGAGGAACAATGAGCAGTTCTTC,TRBV5-1,TRBJ2-1,TRBD2,.
CSVEGDREGSYEQYF,TGCAGCGTTGAAGGGGACAGGGAGGGCTCCTACGAGCAGTACTTC,TRBV29-1,TRBJ2-7,TRBD1,.
CASSITGLAGGTTYNEQFF,TGTGCCAGTAGTATTACGGGACTAGCGGGAGGGACTACCTACAATGAGCAGTTCTTC,TRBV19,TRBJ2-1,TRBD2,once
CASSQGNQPQHF,TGTGCCAGTAGCCAGGGTAATCAGCCCCAGCATTTT,TRBV19,TRBJ1-5,.,.
CAMQGAYGYTF,TGTGCCATGCAGGGGGCTTATGGCTACACCTTC,TRBV6-1,TRBJ1-2,TRBD1,.
CASSDRDRSTEAFF,TGTGCCAGCAGCGACCGGGACAGAAGTACTGAAGCTTTCTTT,TRBV11-2,TRBJ1-1,TRBD1,.
CASSGQNTEAFF,TGTGCCAGCAGTGGACAGAACACTGAAGCTTTCTTT,TRBV5-4,TRBJ1-1,.,.
CSVDKGLMNTEAFF,TGCAGCGTTGACAAGGGACTTATGAACACTGAAGCTTTCTTT,TRBV29-1,TRBJ1-1,.,.
CASSLVGQGRTTEAFF,TGCGCCAGCAGCTTGGTGGGACAGGGTCGGACCACTGAAGCTTTCTTT,TRBV5-1,TRBJ1-1,TRBD1,.
CASSQRGSYNSPLHF,TGTGCCAGCTCTCAAAGGGGCTCCTATAATTCACCCCTCCACTTT,TRBV18,TRBJ1-6,.,.
CASSSGGGGTEAFF,TGTGCCAGCAGTTCAGGGGGTGGGGGAACCGAGGCTTTCTTT,TRBV28,TRBJ1-1,TRBD1,.
CASKRDPNTEAFF,TGTGCCAGCAAGCGGGATCCGAACACTGAAGCTTTCTTT,TRBV6-1,TRBJ1-1,.,few
CASRDGQNYGYTF,TGCGCCAGCAGGGACGGACAGAACTATGGCTACACCTTC,TRBV5-1,TRBJ1-2,.,.
CASSLDLGPHRGTQYF,TGTGCCAGCAGCTTAGATCTAGGGCCTCACCGGGGGACCCAGTACTTC,TRBV11-2,TRBJ2-5,.,once
CASRRPLAPHYEQYF,TGTGCCAGCAGGCGCCCATTAGCCCCGCATTACGAGCAGTACTTC,TRBV28,TRBJ2-7,.,.
CASSNHFRETQYF,TGCGCCAGCAGCAACCATTTCCGGGAGACCCAGTACTTC,TRBV10-2,TRBJ2-5,.,once
CASSSLGGFAEAFF,TGTGCCAGCAGCAGCCTTGGGGGGTTCGCTGAAGCTTTCTTT,TRBV7-6,TRBJ1-1,.,.
CASSDSSGRRHEQYF,TGTGCCAGCAGCGACTCTAGCGGGAGGCGGCACGAGCAGTACTTC,TRBV7-2,TRBJ2-7,TRBD2,.
CASSLFPGQGVYEQYF,TGTGCCAGCAGTTTATTCCCGGGACAGGGTGTCTACGAGCAGTACTTC,TRBV27,TRBJ2-7,TRBD1,.
CASSIGPQGRGAQHF,TGTGCCAGTAGTATAGGCCCACAGGGCCGGGGGGCCCAGCATTTT,TRBV19,TRBJ1-5,.,once